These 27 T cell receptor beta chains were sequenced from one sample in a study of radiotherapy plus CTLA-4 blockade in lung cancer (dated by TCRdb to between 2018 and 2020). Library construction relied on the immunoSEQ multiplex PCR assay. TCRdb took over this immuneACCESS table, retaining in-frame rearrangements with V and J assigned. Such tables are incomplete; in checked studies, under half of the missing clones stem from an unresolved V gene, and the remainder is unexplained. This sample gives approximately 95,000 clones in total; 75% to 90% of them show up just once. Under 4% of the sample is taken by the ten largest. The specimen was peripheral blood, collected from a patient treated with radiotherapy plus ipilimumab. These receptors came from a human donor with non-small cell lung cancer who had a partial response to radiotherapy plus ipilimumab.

The CDR3 nucleotides are TGCAGCGTTGATACAGGAAGTGAAAAACTGTTTTTT. Translating gives CSVDTGSEKLFF. The chain carries TRBV29-1 and TRBJ1-4; TRBD1 might be the D (5 bases). CDR3 length: 12 residues. The germline gives CDR1 SQVTM, CDR2 ANQGSEA. Trimming took 3 bases from V and 7 from J, leaving 9 bases between them.

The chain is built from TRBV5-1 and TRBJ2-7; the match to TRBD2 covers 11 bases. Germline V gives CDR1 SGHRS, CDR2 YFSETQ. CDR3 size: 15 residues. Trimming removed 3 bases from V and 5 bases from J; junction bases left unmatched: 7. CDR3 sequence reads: CASSSTSGSGHEQYF. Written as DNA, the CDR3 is TGCGCCAGCAGCTCAACTAGCGGGAGCGGGCACGAGCAGTACTTC.

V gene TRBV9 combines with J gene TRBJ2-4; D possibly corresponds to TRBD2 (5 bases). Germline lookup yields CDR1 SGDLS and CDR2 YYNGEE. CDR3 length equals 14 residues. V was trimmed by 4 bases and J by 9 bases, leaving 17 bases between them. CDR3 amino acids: CASSREGVRGIQYF. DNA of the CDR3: TGTGCCAGCAGCCGCGAGGGAGTAAGAGGCATTCAGTACTTC.

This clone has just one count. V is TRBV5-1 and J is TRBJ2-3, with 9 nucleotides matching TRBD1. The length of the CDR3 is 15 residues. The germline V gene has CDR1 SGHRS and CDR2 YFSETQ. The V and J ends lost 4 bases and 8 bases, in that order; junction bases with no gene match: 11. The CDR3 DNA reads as TGCGCCAGCAGCGATGGGACAGGGACGGTCGGTACGCAGTATTTT. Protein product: CASSDGTGTVGTQYF. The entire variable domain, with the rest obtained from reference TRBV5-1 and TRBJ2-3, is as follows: KAGVTQTPRYLIKTRGQQVTLSCSPISGHRSVSWYQQTPGQGLQFLFEYFSETQRNKGNFPGRFSGRQFSNSRSEMNVSTLELGDSALYLCASSDGTGTVGTQYFGPGTRLTVL.

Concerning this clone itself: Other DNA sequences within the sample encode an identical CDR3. In DNA, the CDR3 is TGTGCCAGCAGTTTACGAGAGACCCAGTACTTC. Encoded protein: CASSLRETQYF. The chain carries TRBV28 and TRBJ2-5; D gene ambiguous. Trimming left V 2 bases short and J 4 bases short, with 2 bases between. The CDR3 spans 11 residues. In germline, CDR1 is MDHEN, CDR2 SYDVKM.

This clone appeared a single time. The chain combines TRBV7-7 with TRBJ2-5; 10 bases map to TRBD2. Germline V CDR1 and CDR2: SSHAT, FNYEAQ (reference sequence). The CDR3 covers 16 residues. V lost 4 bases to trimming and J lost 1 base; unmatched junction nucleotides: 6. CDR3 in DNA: TGTGCCAGCAGCTCAGGACTAGCGGTATCCCAAGAGACCCAGTACTTC. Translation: CASSSGLAVSQETQYF.

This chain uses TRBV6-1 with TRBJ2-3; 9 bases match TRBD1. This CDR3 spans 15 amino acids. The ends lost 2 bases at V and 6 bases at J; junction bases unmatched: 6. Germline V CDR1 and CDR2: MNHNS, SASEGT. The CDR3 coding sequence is TGTGCCAGCAGTGAAAGGGACAGGGTGGTTGATACGCAGTATTTT. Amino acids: CASSERDRVVDTQYF.

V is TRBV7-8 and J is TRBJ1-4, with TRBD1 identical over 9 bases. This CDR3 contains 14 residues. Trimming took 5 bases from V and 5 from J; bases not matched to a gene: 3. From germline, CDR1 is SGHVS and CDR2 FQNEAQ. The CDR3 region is CASSLDRGNEKLFF. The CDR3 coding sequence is TGTGCCAGCAGCCTAGACAGGGGGAATGAAAAACTGTTTTTT.

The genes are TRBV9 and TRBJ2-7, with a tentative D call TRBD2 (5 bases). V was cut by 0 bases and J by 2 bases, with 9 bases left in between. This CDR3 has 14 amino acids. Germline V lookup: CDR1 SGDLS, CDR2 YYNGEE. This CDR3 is CASSVGSLAYEQYF. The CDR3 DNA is TGTGCCAGCAGCGTAGGATCACTAGCCTACGAGCAGTACTTC.

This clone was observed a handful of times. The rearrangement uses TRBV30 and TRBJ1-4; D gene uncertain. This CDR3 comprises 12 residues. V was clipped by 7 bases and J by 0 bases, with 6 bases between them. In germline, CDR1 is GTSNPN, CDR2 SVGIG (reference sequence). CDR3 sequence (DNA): TGTGCCTACAGTACAACTAATGAAAAACTGTTTTTT. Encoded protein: CAYSTTNEKLFF.

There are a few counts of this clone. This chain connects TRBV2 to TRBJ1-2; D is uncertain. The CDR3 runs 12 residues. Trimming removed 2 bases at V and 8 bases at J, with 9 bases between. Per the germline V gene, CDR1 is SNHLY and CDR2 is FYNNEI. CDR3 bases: TGTGCCAGCAGTGAACTGACTGCGGGCTACACCTTC. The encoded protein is CASSELTAGYTF. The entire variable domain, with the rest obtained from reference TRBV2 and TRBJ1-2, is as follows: EPEVTQTPSHQVTQMGQEVILRCVPISNHLYFYWYRQILGQKVEFLVSFYNNEISEKSEIFDDQFSVERPDGSNFTLKIRSTKLEDSAMYFCASSELTAGYTFGSGTRLTVV.

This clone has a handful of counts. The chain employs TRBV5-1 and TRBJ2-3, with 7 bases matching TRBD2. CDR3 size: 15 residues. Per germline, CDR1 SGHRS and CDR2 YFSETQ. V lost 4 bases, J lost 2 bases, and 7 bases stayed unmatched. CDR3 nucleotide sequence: TGCGCCAGCAGCCCGCCCCGGGACTACACAGATACGCAGTATTTT. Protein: CASSPPRDYTDTQYF.

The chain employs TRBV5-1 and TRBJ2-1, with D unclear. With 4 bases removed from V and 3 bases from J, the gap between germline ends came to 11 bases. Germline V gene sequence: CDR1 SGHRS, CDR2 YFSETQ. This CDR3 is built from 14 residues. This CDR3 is CASSPGRFYNEQFF. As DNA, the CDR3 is TGCGCCAGCAGCCCGGGTAGATTCTACAATGAGCAGTTCTTC.

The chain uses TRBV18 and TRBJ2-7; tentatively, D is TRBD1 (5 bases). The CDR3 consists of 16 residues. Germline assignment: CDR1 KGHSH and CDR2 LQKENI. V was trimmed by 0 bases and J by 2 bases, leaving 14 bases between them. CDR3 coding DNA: TGTGCCAGCTCACCACCGAGTAGGGGAAAAGCCTACGAGCAGTACTTC. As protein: CASSPPSRGKAYEQYF.

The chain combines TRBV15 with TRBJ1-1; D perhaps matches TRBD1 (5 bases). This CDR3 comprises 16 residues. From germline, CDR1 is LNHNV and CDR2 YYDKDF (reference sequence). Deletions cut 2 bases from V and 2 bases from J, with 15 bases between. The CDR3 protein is CATSRKNRNLNTEAFF. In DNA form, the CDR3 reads TGTGCCACCAGCAGAAAAAACAGGAACTTAAACACTGAAGCTTTCTTT. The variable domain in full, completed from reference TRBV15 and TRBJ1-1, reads DAMVIQNPRYQVTQFGKPVTLSCSQTLNHNVMYWYQQKSSQAPKLLFHYYDKDFNNEADTPDNFQSRRPNTSFCFLDIRSPGLGDTAMYLCATSRKNRNLNTEAFFGQGTRLTVV.

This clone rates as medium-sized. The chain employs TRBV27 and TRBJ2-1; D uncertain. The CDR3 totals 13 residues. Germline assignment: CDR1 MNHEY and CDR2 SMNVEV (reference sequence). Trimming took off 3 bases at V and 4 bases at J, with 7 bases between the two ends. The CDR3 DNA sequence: TGTGCCAGCAGTTTGGAGCCATACAATGAGCAGTTCTTC. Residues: CASSLEPYNEQFF.

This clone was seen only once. The CDR3 sequence is CASSYGGITEAFF. The CDR3 DNA sequence: TGTGCCAGCAGTTACGGAGGGATCACTGAAGCTTTCTTT. This sequence joins TRBV6-5 and TRBJ1-1, with unresolved D. From germline, CDR1 is MNHEY and CDR2 SVGAGI. The CDR3 loop spans 13 amino acids. V was trimmed by 2 bases and J by 4 bases, leaving 8 bases between them.

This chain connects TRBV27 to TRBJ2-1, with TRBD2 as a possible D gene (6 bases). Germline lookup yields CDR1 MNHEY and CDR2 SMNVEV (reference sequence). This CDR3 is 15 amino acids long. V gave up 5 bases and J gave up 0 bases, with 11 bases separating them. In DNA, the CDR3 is TGTGCCAGCAGTCCGTCCGGGGGCTCCTACAATGAGCAGTTCTTC. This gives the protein CASSPSGGSYNEQFF.

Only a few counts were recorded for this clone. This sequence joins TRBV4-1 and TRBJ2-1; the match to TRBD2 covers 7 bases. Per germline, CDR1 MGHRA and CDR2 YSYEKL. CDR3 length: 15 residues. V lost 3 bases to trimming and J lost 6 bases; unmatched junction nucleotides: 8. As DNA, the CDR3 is TGCGCCAGCAGCCAGCCAAGCGGGACCTTCAATGAGCAGTTCTTC. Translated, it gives CASSQPSGTFNEQFF.

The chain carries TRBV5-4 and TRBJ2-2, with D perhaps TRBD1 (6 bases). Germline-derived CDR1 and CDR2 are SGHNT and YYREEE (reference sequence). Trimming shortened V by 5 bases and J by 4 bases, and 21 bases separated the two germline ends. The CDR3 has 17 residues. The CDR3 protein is CASSLGGPGDSTGELFF. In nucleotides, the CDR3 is TGTGCCAGCAGTTTAGGAGGCCCAGGGGATAGCACCGGGGAGCTGTTTTTT.

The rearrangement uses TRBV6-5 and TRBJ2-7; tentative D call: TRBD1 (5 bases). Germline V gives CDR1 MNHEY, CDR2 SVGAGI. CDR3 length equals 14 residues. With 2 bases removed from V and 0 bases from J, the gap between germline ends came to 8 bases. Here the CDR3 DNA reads TGTGCCAGCAGTTACCCGACAGACTCCTACGAGCAGTACTTC. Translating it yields CASSYPTDSYEQYF.

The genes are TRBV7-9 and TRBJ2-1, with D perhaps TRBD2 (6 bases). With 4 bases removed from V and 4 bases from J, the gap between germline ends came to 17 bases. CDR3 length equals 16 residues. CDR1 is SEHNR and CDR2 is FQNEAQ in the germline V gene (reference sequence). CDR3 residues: CASSSLERVGYNEQFF. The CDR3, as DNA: TGTGCCAGCAGCTCTTTAGAGCGGGTGGGGTACAATGAGCAGTTCTTC.

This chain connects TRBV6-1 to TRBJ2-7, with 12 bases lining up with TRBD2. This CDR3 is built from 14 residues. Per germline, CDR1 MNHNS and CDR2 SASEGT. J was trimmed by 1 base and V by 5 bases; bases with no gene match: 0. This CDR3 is CASSLAGGSYEQYF. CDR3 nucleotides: TGTGCCAGCAGTCTAGCGGGAGGGTCCTACGAGCAGTACTTC.

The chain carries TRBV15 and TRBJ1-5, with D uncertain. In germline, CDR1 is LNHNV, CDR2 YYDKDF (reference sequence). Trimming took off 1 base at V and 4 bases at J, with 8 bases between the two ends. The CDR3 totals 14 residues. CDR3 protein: CATSRGAGNQPQHF. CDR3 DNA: TGTGCCACCAGCAGAGGGGCAGGAAATCAGCCCCAGCATTTT.

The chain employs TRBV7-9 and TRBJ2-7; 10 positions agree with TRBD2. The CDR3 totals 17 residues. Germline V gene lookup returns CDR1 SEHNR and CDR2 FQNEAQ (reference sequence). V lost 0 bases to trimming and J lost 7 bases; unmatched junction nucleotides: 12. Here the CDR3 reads CASSLAGTSAMQGEQYF. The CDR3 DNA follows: TGTGCCAGCAGCTTAGCGGGGACTAGCGCCATGCAGGGGGAGCAGTACTTC.

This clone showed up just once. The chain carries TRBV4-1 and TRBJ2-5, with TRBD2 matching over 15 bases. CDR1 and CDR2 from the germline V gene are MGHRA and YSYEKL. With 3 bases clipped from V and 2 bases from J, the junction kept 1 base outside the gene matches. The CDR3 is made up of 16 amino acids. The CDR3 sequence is CASSQGLAGGQETQYF. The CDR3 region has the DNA TGCGCCAGCAGCCAGGGACTAGCGGGAGGACAAGAGACCCAGTACTTC.

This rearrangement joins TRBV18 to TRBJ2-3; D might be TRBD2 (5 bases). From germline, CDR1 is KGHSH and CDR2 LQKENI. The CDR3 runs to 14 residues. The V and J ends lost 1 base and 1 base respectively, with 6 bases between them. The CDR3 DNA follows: TGTGCCAGCTCACCACGGGAGCGCACAGATACGCAGTATTTT. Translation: CASSPRERTDTQYF.